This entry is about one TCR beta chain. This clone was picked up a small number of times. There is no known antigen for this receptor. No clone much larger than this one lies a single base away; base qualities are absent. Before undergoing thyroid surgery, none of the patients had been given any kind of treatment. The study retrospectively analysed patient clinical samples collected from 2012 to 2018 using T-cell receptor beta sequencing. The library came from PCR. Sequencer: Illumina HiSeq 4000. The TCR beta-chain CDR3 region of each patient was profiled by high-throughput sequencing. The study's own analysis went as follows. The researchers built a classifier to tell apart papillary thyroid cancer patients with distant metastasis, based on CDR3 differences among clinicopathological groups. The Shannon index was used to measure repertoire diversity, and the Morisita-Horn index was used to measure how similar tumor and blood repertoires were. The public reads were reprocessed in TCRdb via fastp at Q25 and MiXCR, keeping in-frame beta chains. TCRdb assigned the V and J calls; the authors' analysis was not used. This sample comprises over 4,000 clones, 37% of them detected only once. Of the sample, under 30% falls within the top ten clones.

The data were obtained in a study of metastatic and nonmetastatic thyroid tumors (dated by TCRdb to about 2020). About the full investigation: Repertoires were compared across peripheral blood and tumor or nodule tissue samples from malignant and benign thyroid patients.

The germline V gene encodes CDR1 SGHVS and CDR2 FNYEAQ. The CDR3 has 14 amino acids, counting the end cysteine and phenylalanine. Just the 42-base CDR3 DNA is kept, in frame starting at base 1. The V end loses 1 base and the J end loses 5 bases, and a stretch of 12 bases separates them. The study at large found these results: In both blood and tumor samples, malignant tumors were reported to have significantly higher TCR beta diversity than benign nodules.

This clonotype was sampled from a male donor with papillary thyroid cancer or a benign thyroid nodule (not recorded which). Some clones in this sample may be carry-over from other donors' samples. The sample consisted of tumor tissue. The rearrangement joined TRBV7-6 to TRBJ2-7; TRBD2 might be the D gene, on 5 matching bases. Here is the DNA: TGTGCCAGCAGCTTAGATCTCGGAGGAAACGAGCAGTACTTC. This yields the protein CASSLDLGGNEQYF.